One T cell receptor beta chain is described in this entry. The antigen is undetermined. One entry per CDR3 protein, called by TCRdb with MiXCR from the reads. The data hold 230,000 or so distinct CDR3 sequences, with about 15% observed a single time. This sample is part of a study of T cell repertoires in cytomegalovirus infection. The wider study: Matching HLA type and CMV infection were both indicated by public TCR beta signatures. Study-level results: In two of eight donors, the top clonotype was HLA-C-restricted CMV-specific.

Germline V gene sequence: CDR1 MGHRA, CDR2 YSYEKL. The CDR3 is 16 residues long. The V end lost 0 bases, the J end lost 2 bases, and 8 bases lay between the germline ends. The TCR comes from a human donor in good health (CMV status not recorded). Some clones in this sample may be carry-over from other donors' samples. The chain has TRBV4-1 and TRBJ2-6; D unresolved. The sample was CD8+ T cells from PBMCs. CDR3 residues: CASSQEHSTGANVLTF. In nucleotides, the CDR3 is TGCGCCAGCAGCCAAGAACACAGCACTGGGGCCAACGTCCTGACTTTC.